A single count supports the clone carrying this T cell receptor beta chain. The sample belongs to a study of T cell changes during pregnancy in multiple sclerosis. Assay: immunoSEQ multiplex PCR; the TCRdb copy retains only in-frame clones and omits some. Of some 48,000 clones in the sample, around 90% are singletons; the top ten hold 0.55% to 0.65%. CDR3 length: 10 residues. Deletions cut 8 bases from V and 10 bases from J, with 14 bases between. Germline V lookup: CDR1 SQVTM, CDR2 ANQGSEA. The TCR was taken from a female donor in good health, enrolled as a control in a pregnancy study. Sequencing used CD4+ T cells from peripheral blood mononuclear cells, obtained after pregnancy. This sequence joins TRBV29-1 and TRBJ2-5; D possibly corresponds to TRBD2 (5 bases). The CDR3 DNA reads as TGCAGCATTGGAACTAGGAACCAGTACTTC. Translation gives CSIGTRNQYF.